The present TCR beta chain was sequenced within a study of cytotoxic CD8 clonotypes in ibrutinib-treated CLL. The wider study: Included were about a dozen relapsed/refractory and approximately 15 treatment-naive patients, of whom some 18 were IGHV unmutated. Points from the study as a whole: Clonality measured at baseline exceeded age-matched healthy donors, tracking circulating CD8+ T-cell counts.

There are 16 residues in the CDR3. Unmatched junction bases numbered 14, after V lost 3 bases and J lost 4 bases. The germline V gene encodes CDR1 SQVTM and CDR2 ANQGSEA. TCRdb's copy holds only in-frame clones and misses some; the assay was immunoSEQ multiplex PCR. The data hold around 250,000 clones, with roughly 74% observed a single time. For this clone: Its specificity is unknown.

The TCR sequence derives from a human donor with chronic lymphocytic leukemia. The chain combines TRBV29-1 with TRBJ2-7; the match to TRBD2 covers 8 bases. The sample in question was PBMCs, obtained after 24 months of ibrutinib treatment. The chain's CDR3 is CSVDGWTGLGDYEQYF. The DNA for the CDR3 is TGCAGCGTTGACGGTTGGACGGGACTAGGGGATTACGAGCAGTACTTC.